The rows below give T cell receptor beta chains drawn from one sample of a study of T-cell memory formation after mild COVID-19. TCRdb independently ran MiXCR on the 5' RACE reads; one entry per CDR3 protein. This sample has under 650,000 distinct CDR3 sequences; 15% to 20% occur once, and the top ten carry 12%. The sample comprised PBMCs or a T cell subset sorted from them (not recorded which). Source of these receptors: an adult woman who had mild COVID-19 (a few samples of this study predate the infection). Cell type and time point are not known. The CDR3 runs from the conserved cysteine through the conserved F or W. The D gene is left open where the match is weak. Only some rows state a clone size, as once, few, many or a class for expanded clones.

v_call	d_call	clone_size	j_call	cdr3_nt	cdr3_aa
TRBV7-8	.	few	TRBJ1-5	TGTGCCAGCAGCTTCCAGACAGGTTACAATCAGCCCCAGCATTTT	CASSFQTGYNQPQHF
TRBV7-9	.	.	TRBJ1-2	TGTGCCAGCAGCCGGGACACACATGGCTACACCTTC	CASSRDTHGYTF
TRBV7-6	.	many	TRBJ2-3	TGTGCCAGCAGCTCTCTCTACACAGATACGCAGTATTTT	CASSSLYTDTQYF
TRBV7-2	.	many	TRBJ1-5	TGTGCCAGCAGCTTTACAGGGTCGGGGCAGCCCCAGCATTTT	CASSFTGSGQPQHF
TRBV29-1	.	.	TRBJ2-7	TGCAGCGTTGAAATCGGCCAGGGTGCCTACGAGCAGTACTTC	CSVEIGQGAYEQYF
TRBV29-1	TRBD1	.	TRBJ1-1	TGCAGCGTTGAAGCCAGGGGGATGAACACTGAAGCTTTCTTT	CSVEARGMNTEAFF
TRBV7-6	TRBD2	.	TRBJ2-3	TGTGCCAGCAGCCGTTGGACTAGCCCGGGAACAGATACGCAGTATTTT	CASSRWTSPGTDTQYF
TRBV5-1	.	.	TRBJ2-5	TGCGCCAGCAGCTTGGTAGGGGGGCTTCAAGAGACCCAGTACTTC	CASSLVGGLQETQYF
TRBV9	TRBD2	.	TRBJ2-7	TGTGCCAGCAGCGCCCTAGCGGCCAGCTCCTACGAGCAGTACTTC	CASSALAASSYEQYF
TRBV30	TRBD1	few	TRBJ2-7	TGTGCCTGGAGCGACCAGGGGGCCTACGAGCAGTACTTC	CAWSDQGAYEQYF
TRBV12-3/TRBV12-4	TRBD1	many	TRBJ1-1	TGTGCCAGCAGTCAGGGGACAGGCGGGACTGAAGCTTTCTTT	CASSQGTGGTEAFF
TRBV20-1	.	few	TRBJ1-4	TGCAGTGGTCGGACACCCGATGGGAAACTGTTTTTT	CSGRTPDGKLFF
TRBV7-9	TRBD1	.	TRBJ2-1	TGTGCCAGCAGCCCCCCACAGGGGACCACCCGGGACAATGAGCAGTTCTTC	CASSPPQGTTRDNEQFF
TRBV6-1	TRBD2	.	TRBJ2-3	TGTGCCAGCATCCGGGAGGGGGGAAATACGCAGTATTTT	CASIREGGNTQYF